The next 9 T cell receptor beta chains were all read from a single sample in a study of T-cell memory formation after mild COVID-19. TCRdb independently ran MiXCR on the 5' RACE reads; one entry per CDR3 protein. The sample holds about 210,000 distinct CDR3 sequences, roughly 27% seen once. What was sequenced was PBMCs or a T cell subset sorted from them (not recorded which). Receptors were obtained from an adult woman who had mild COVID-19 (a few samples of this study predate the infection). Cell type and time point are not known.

The CDR3 spells CASSQDEGAYNSPLHF. CDR3 in DNA: TGCGCCAGCAGCCAAGATGAGGGAGCCTATAATTCACCCCTCCACTTT. This chain joins TRBV4-3 and TRBJ1-6; D not resolved. The germline V and J ends were trimmed by 0 bases and 2 bases, with 8 bases remaining between them. Germline V gene lookup returns CDR1 LGHNA and CDR2 YSLEER. This CDR3 spans 16 amino acids.

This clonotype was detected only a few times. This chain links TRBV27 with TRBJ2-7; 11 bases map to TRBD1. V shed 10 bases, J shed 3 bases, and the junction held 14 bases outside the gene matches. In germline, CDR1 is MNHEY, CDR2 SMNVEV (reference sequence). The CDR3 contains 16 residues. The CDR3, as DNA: TGTGCCACCAGAACCTATTCCGGGACAGGGGGCTACGAGCAGTACTTC. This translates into CATRTYSGTGGYEQYF.

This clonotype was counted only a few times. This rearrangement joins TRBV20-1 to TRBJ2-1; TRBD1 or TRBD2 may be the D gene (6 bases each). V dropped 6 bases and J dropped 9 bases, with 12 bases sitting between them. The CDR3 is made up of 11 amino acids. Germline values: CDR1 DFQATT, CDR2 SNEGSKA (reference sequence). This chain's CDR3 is CSALGGGEQFF. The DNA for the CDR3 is TGCAGTGCCCTGGGGGGCGGTGAGCAGTTCTTC.

CDR3 sequence: CATSDLEAGNEQFF. The CDR3 DNA is TGTGCCACCAGTGATTTAGAAGCCGGCAATGAGCAGTTCTTC. This sequence joins TRBV24-1 and TRBJ2-1; D unclear. The germline gives CDR1 KGHDR, CDR2 SFDVKD. Trimming took off 1 base at V and 6 bases at J, with 9 bases between the two ends. The CDR3 consists of 14 residues.

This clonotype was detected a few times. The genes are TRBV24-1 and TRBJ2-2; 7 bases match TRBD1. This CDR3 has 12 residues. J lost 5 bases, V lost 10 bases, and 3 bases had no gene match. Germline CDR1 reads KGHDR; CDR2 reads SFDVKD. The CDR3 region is CATRTGTGELFF. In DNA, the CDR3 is TGTGCCACAAGGACAGGAACCGGGGAGCTGTTTTTT.

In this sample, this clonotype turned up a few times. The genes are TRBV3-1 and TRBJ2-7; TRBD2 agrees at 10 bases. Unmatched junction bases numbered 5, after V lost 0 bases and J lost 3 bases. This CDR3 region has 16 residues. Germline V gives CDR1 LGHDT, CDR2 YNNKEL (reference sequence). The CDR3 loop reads CASSQEETSGYYEQYF. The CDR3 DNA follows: TGTGCCAGCAGCCAAGAAGAGACTAGCGGGTACTACGAGCAGTACTTC.

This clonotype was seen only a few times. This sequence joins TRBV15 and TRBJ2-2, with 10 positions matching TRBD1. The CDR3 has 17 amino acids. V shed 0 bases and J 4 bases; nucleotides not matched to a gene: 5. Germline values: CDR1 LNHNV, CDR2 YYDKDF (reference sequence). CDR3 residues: CATSRDGTGVVTGELFF. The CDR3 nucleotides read TGTGCCACCAGCAGAGATGGGACAGGGGTGGTCACCGGGGAGCTGTTTTTT.

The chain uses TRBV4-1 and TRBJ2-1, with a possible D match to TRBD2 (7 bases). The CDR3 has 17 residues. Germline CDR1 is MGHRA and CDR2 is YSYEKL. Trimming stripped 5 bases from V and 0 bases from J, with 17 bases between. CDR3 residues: CASSDGGQLSSYNEQFF. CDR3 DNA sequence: TGCGCCAGCAGCGACGGGGGGCAGCTTAGCTCCTACAATGAGCAGTTCTTC.

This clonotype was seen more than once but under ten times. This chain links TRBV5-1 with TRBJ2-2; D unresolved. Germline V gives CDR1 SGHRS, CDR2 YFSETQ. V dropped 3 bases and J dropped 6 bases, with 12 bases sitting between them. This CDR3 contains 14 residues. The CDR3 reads CASSWGSTAGELFF. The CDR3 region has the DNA TGCGCCAGCAGCTGGGGTTCGACGGCCGGGGAGCTGTTTTTT.